The 28 T cell receptor beta chains presented below share a single source sample, sequenced in a study of CD8 T cells in Susac syndrome. Reverse transcription of about 0.45 to 1 ug RNA was carried out with random hexamers. TCRdb passed the immunoSEQ multiplex PCR reads through MiXCR, listing each CDR3 protein once. In the table there are some 140,000 distinct CDR3 sequences, roughly 80% of which are singletons. The sample consisted of CD8+ T cells from PBMCs. The source of these receptors is a human donor with multiple sclerosis.

Ten or more counts support this clonotype. The rearrangement links TRBV2 to TRBJ1-5; weak D call: TRBD1 (6 bases). The CDR3 consists of 16 residues. Trimming removed 3 bases at V and 6 bases at J, with 18 bases between. Germline V gene data show CDR1 as SNHLY and CDR2 as FYNNEI. The CDR3 sequence: CASSDPGQGLGQPQHF. The DNA of the CDR3 is TGTGCCAGCAGTGACCCTGGGCAGGGGTTGGGTCAGCCCCAGCATTTT.

V usage is TRBV20-1 and J usage is TRBJ1-2; D is unclear. This CDR3 spans 14 amino acids. Germline V gene sequence: CDR1 DFQATT, CDR2 SNEGSKA (reference sequence). V lost 5 bases to trimming and J lost 4 bases, with 17 bases between them. The CDR3 loop reads CSAGRARWFYGYTF. CDR3 DNA sequence: TGCAGTGCTGGGCGGGCGCGGTGGTTCTATGGCTACACCTTC.

This sequence joins TRBV4-1 and TRBJ2-2; a weak D match, TRBD2 (6 bases). In germline, CDR1 is MGHRA, CDR2 YSYEKL. The CDR3 sequence is 14 residues long. V lost 3 bases, J lost 5 bases, and 10 bases lay in between. CDR3 nucleotides: TGCGCCAGCAGCCACGGGACTGGGACCGGGGAGCTGTTTTTT. Translating gives CASSHGTGTGELFF.

The chain combines TRBV12-3 or TRBV12-4 with TRBJ1-6; tentative D call: TRBD1 (6 bases). This CDR3 is built from 16 residues. The ends were cut back, 3 bases at V and 3 bases at J, with 12 bases in the middle. In DNA form, the CDR3 reads TGTGCCAGCAGTTTGGACAGTTGGAACTATAATTCACCCCTCCACTTT. This encodes CASSLDSWNYNSPLHF.

This clonotype was picked up a small number of times. The chain carries TRBV7-9 and TRBJ2-7, with D perhaps TRBD1 (6 bases). V shed 6 bases and J shed 1 base, with 13 bases lying between them. The CDR3 is 14 amino acids. Germline assignment: CDR1 SEHNR and CDR2 FQNEAQ (reference sequence). The CDR3 DNA is TGTGCCAGCAGGGCTAAGGACAGTTCCTACGAGCAGTACTTC. Protein sequence: CASRAKDSSYEQYF.

The J gene is TRBJ2-7, the V gene TRBV30; the D gene is possibly TRBD1 (6 bases). V was pared by 2 bases and J by 1 base, with 9 bases between. CDR3 size: 13 residues. CDR1 GTSNPN and CDR2 SVGIG come from the germline V gene (reference sequence). This CDR3 is CAWSLGHSYEQYV. CDR3 nucleotide sequence: TGTGCCTGGAGTCTGGGACATTCCTACGAGCAGTACGTC.

The chain carries TRBV19 and TRBJ1-1; no firm D call. The CDR3 is 14 amino acids. Germline CDR1 is LNHDA and CDR2 is SQIVND (reference sequence). V gave up 7 bases and J gave up 1 base, with 13 bases separating them. The DNA of the CDR3 is TGTGCCAGTACCCCCCGATTGTGGAACACTGAAGCTTTCTTT. The encoded protein is CASTPRLWNTEAFF.

For this clonotype: Without the conserved terminal phenylalanine or tryptophan, this CDR3 likely stems from a read error. V is TRBV2 and J is TRBJ1-2, with TRBD1 matching 7 bases. This CDR3 is 16 amino acids long. The junction had 13 bases not matched to a gene; V was cut back by 4 bases and J by 5 bases. CDR1 is SNHLY and CDR2 is FYNNEI in the germline V gene. CDR3 DNA: TGTGCCAGCAGTGTCTTTTGGACAGGCGAACCTTATGGCTACACCCTC. It translates to CASSVFWTGEPYGYTL.

The chain carries TRBV7-9 and TRBJ1-1; 9 bases line up with TRBD1. Looked up from germline, CDR1 is SEHNR and CDR2 is FQNEAQ (reference sequence). Trimming took 8 bases from V and 5 from J; bases not matched to a gene: 6. The length of the CDR3 is 13 residues. CDR3 coding DNA: TGTGCCAGCGGTGAGACAGGGGGAACTGAAGCTTTCTTT. It yields the protein CASGETGGTEAFF.

V usage is TRBV10-3 and J usage is TRBJ1-5; possible D gene TRBD1, 6 bases. Deletions cut 10 bases from V and 1 base from J, with 14 bases between. The CDR3 has 14 amino acids. The germline V gene has CDR1 ENHRY and CDR2 SYGVKD. The CDR3: CATLDSESNQPQHF. In nucleotides, the CDR3 is TGTGCCACCCTGGACAGTGAGAGCAATCAGCCCCAGCATTTT.

This chain connects TRBV4-1 to TRBJ2-1; 7 bases align to TRBD2. This CDR3 contains 15 residues. Germline V gene sequence: CDR1 MGHRA, CDR2 YSYEKL. J was trimmed by 7 bases and V by 0 bases; bases with no gene match: 6. CDR3 coding DNA: TGCGCCAGCAGCCAAGATTCTCGGCGGGAGAATGAGCAGTTCTTC. It yields the protein CASSQDSRRENEQFF.

V and J are TRBV4-2 and TRBJ1-6; TRBD1 agrees at 10 bases. The CDR3 length is 20 residues. V dropped 3 bases and J dropped 5; count of bases not matched to a gene: 16. CDR1 is LGHNA, CDR2 YNFKEQ, per germline. CDR3: CASSHLPGQGTEGDNSPLHF. The CDR3 nucleotides read TGTGCCAGCAGCCATTTACCGGGACAGGGGACGGAGGGTGATAATTCACCCCTCCACTTT.

The chain joins TRBV7-9 to TRBJ1-1; D is unresolved. The V gene lost 2 bases and the J gene lost 0 bases, with 1 base spanning the gap. Germline V CDR1 and CDR2: SEHNR, FQNEAQ (reference sequence). CDR3 size: 12 residues. The CDR3 DNA reads as TGTGCCAGCAGCTTATTGAACACTGAAGCTTTCTTT. Protein product: CASSLLNTEAFF.

V usage is TRBV4-1 and J usage is TRBJ1-2; possible D gene TRBD1, 6 bases. Germline-derived CDR1 and CDR2 are MGHRA and YSYEKL. The CDR3 extends over 15 amino acids. V dropped 1 base and J dropped 1 base, with 10 bases sitting between them. The CDR3 bases are TGCGCCAGCAGCCAAGCTACAGGGTATAACTATGGCTACACCTTC. Its translation: CASSQATGYNYGYTF.

The chain links TRBV4-1 to TRBJ2-3; TRBD1 aligns across 8 bases. CDR1 is MGHRA and CDR2 is YSYEKL in the germline V gene. The CDR3 extends over 15 amino acids. The junction had 9 bases not matched to a gene; V was cut back by 5 bases and J by 5 bases. The CDR3 spells CASSERTGKEDTQYF. The CDR3 DNA is TGCGCCAGCAGCGAGCGGACAGGGAAAGAAGATACGCAGTATTTT.

V is TRBV27 and J is TRBJ2-1; 13 bases are a match to TRBD2. This CDR3 spans 16 amino acids. CDR1 is MNHEY, CDR2 SMNVEV, per germline (reference sequence). J lost 10 bases, V lost 5 bases, and 11 bases had no gene match. Written as DNA, the CDR3 is TGTGCCAGCAGTGTCATACTAGCGGGGGGGCCTAAGGAGCAGTTCTTC. The encoded protein is CASSVILAGGPKEQFF.

The J gene is TRBJ2-5, the V gene TRBV24-1; D is ambiguous. The CDR3 spans 13 residues. V was trimmed by 1 base and J by 0 bases, leaving 2 bases between them. CDR1 is KGHDR, CDR2 SFDVKD, per germline. In DNA, the CDR3 is TGTGCCACCAGTGATTTCAACCAAGAGACCCAGTACTTC. This encodes CATSDFNQETQYF.

This clonotype is a singleton in its sample. The chain joins TRBV12-3 or TRBV12-4 to TRBJ1-5; D not resolved. V lost 5 bases, J lost 2 bases, and 7 bases lay in between. The CDR3 is made up of 13 amino acids. CDR3 bases: TGTGCCAGCAGTCCTGGGGGCAATCAGCCCCAGCATTTT. Translated: CASSPGGNQPQHF.

This clonotype has only one observation. The rearrangement links TRBV6-5 to TRBJ1-1, with D hard to call. Deletions cut 5 bases from V and 5 bases from J, with 12 bases between. Germline V gives CDR1 MNHEY, CDR2 SVGAGI. The CDR3 totals 13 residues. The CDR3 bases are TGTGCCAGCAGTCCGACACCCTCGACTGAAGCTTTCTTT. It is translated as CASSPTPSTEAFF.

The rearrangement uses TRBV6-5 and TRBJ1-4; possibly TRBD1 for D (6 bases). Per the germline V gene, CDR1 is MNHEY and CDR2 is SVGAGI. The CDR3 runs to 15 residues. The V gene lost 1 base and the J gene lost 9 bases, with 15 bases spanning the gap. CDR3 residues: CASSYFGGGDKKLFF. For the CDR3, the DNA is TGTGCCAGCAGTTACTTCGGGGGCGGAGATAAAAAACTGTTTTTT.

The gene calls are TRBV24-1 and TRBJ2-7; perhaps TRBD2 as D (6 bases). V dropped 5 bases and J dropped 2 bases, with 21 bases sitting between them. The V gene's germline CDR1 is KGHDR and CDR2 SFDVKD. The length of the CDR3 is 17 residues. This chain's CDR3 is CATSAPQTGTQTYEQYF. Here the CDR3 DNA reads TGTGCCACCAGTGCTCCTCAAACCGGGACTCAGACCTACGAGCAGTACTTC.

The CDR3 DNA follows: TGCAGTGCTAGAGACAGCATTATCTCTGGGGCCAACGTCCTGACTTTC. Translating it yields CSARDSIISGANVLTF. The chain links TRBV20-1 to TRBJ2-6; no clear D. This CDR3 spans 16 amino acids. V lost 0 bases and J 0 bases, leaving 9 bases between the germline ends. From germline, CDR1 is DFQATT and CDR2 SNEGSKA (reference sequence).

The chain links TRBV19 to TRBJ1-2; no clear D gene. The CDR3 has 11 amino acids. Trimming shortened V by 6 bases and J by 6 bases, and 8 bases separated the two germline ends. Germline CDR1 LNHDA, CDR2 SQIVND (reference sequence). The CDR3 coding sequence is TGTGCCAGTAGCTGGAGCAATGGCTACACCTTC. Protein: CASSWSNGYTF.

The CDR3 sequence: CASSLWAVVDQDRVPYEQYV. CDR3 nucleotide sequence: TGTGCCAGCAGCTTGTGGGCCGTTGTGGATCAGGACAGGGTACCCTACGAGCAGTACGTC. This chain links TRBV5-5 with TRBJ2-7; 8 bases are shared with TRBD1. Unmatched junction bases numbered 20, after V lost 1 base and J lost 2 bases. Germline V gene data show CDR1 as SGHKS and CDR2 as YYEKEE (reference sequence). The CDR3 extends over 20 amino acids.

The rearrangement links TRBV19 to TRBJ1-2; D remains ambiguous. CDR1 and CDR2 from the germline V gene are LNHDA and SQIVND (reference sequence). Trimming left V 3 bases short and J 4 bases short, with 12 bases between. There are 14 residues in the CDR3. The CDR3 protein is CASSIPGGSYGYTF. DNA of the CDR3: TGTGCCAGTAGTATTCCGGGAGGGAGCTATGGCTACACCTTC.

This chain links TRBV2 with TRBJ1-2; 7 nucleotides align to TRBD1. CDR1 and CDR2 (germline): SNHLY, FYNNEI. This CDR3 is built from 15 residues. V lost 7 bases and J lost 0; bases outside the gene matches: 8. The CDR3 is CASNGGQVANYGYTF. The CDR3 nucleotides are TGTGCCAGCAACGGAGGACAGGTAGCTAACTATGGCTACACCTTC.

This rearrangement joins TRBV7-2 to TRBJ2-3; perhaps D is TRBD1 or TRBD2 (6 bases each). The CDR3 is 17 residues long. V was clipped by 0 bases and J by 1 base, with 14 bases between them. Germline values: CDR1 SGHTA, CDR2 FQGNSA. The CDR3 reads CASSLAKGGMGTDTQYF. DNA for the CDR3: TGTGCCAGCAGCTTAGCGAAGGGGGGTATGGGCACAGATACGCAGTATTTT.

This clonotype appeared a single time. The chain joins TRBV5-1 to TRBJ1-1, with D hard to call. The CDR3 has 14 amino acids. The ends were cut back, 5 bases at V and 5 bases at J, with 16 bases in the middle. Germline loops: CDR1 SGHRS, CDR2 YFSETQ. CDR3 nucleotide sequence: TGCGCCAGCAGTCGCGGAACTTGGGAGACTGAAGCTTTCTTT. This translates into CASSRGTWETEAFF.